Shown below are 4 T cell receptor beta chains from a single sample sequenced in a study of cytomegalovirus exposure and HLA in healthy donors. Amplification used 60 Vbeta primers and 13 Jbeta primers. The repertoire was sequenced with immunoSEQ multiplex PCR; TCRdb's copy has only in-frame clones and lacks some. The sample lists 100,000 to 150,000 clones; 55% to 75% were seen once. What was sequenced was PBMCs. The source is a man younger than 40 in good health and CMV-seronegative.

This clone was seen more than once but under ten times. The chain has TRBV6-1 and TRBJ1-1; D might be TRBD1 (5 bases). The CDR3 has 13 amino acids. Germline V gene data show CDR1 as MNHNS and CDR2 as SASEGT. Trimming shortened V by 4 bases and J by 11 bases, and 17 bases separated the two germline ends. The CDR3 bases are TGTGCCAGCAGTGCTCAAGGGGCCGCCCTTGCTTTCTTT. It specifies CASSAQGAALAFF.

With regard to this clone: At one end, the junction sequence differs from germline, possibly due to a read error. The J gene is TRBJ2-2, the V gene TRBV7-7; TRBD1 aligns across 9 bases. Germline CDR1 is SSHAT and CDR2 is FNYEAQ (reference sequence). The CDR3 consists of 15 residues. As DNA, the CDR3 is TGTGCTAGCAGCTTAGGGACAGGGTCCACCGGGGAGCTGTTTTTT. Protein sequence: CASSLGTGSTGELFF.

In its sample, this clone was seen once. The chain uses TRBV7-9 and TRBJ1-2, with a possible D match to TRBD1 (5 bases). CDR1 is SEHNR and CDR2 is FQNEAQ in the germline V gene (reference sequence). CDR3 length equals 14 residues. With 2 bases removed from V and 2 bases from J, the gap between germline ends came to 9 bases. This CDR3 is CASSLMAGNYGYTF. The CDR3 DNA sequence: TGTGCCAGCAGCTTAATGGCAGGGAACTATGGCTACACCTTC.

The chain uses TRBV7-3 and TRBJ2-7; D possibly corresponds to TRBD2 (7 bases). V was shortened by 4 bases and J by 2 bases, with 15 bases between the two germline ends. The CDR3 loop spans 15 amino acids. The germline V gene has CDR1 SGHTA and CDR2 FQGTGA. CDR3 protein: CASSSHGGLTYEQYF. The CDR3, as DNA: TGTGCCAGCAGCTCCCACGGGGGGCTGACCTACGAGCAGTACTTC.